Listed below are T cell receptor beta chains from one sample, sequenced in a study of radiation and T cells in renal cell carcinoma. Libraries were prepared by immunoSEQ multiplex PCR; TCRdb keeps only in-frame clonotypes and omits some of them. The top ten hold 13% of the sample, which has just over 150,000 clones, approximately 86% seen once. The sample here was blood, taken from a patient whose treatment included radiotherapy and nephrectomy. The receptors were sampled from a woman aged 45 to 65 with renal cell carcinoma. Each CDR3 is given with its conserved first and last residue. Fields, in order: CDR3 DNA, CDR3 protein, CDR3 length, J gene, D gene, V gene, clone size. The D gene is left open where the match is weak. Clone size is given for some rows only: seen once, a few or many times, or a class if the clone is expanded.

TGTGCCATCAGTGAAGGACAGGGGCCAGATACGCAGTATTTT,CAISEGQGPDTQYF,14,TRBJ2-3,TRBD1,TRBV10-3,NA
TGTGCCAGCAGCCAAGATACTAGCGGGGGGACCATCTCCTACGAGCAGTACTTC,CASSQDTSGGTISYEQYF,18,TRBJ2-7,TRBD2,TRBV4-2,NA
TGCGCCAGCAGCCAAGCGGATGCAACTAATGAAAAACTGTTTTTT,CASSQADATNEKLFF,15,TRBJ1-4,NA,TRBV4-3,NA
TGTGCCAGCAGCCAAGATTCAGCGGGGGCCCTCTACGAGCAGTACTTC,CASSQDSAGALYEQYF,16,TRBJ2-7,TRBD2,TRBV4-2,NA
TGTGCCAGCAGTGAGGGAGTGGGCGGGGAGTACAATGAGCAGTTCTTC,CASSEGVGGEYNEQFF,16,TRBJ2-1,NA,TRBV6-4,NA
TGTGCCAGTAGCCCTAACCGGGACAGGGAGGAGCACTATGGCTACACCTTC,CASSPNRDREEHYGYTF,17,TRBJ1-2,TRBD1,TRBV19,NA
TGTGCCAGCAGCCCAGCGGGGGGGTACGTAAATGAGCAGTTCTTC,CASSPAGGYVNEQFF,15,TRBJ2-1,TRBD2,TRBV5-4,NA
TGTGCCAGCGTTCCCATACAGGGGGCGAATTCACCCCTCCACTTT,CASVPIQGANSPLHF,15,TRBJ1-6,TRBD1,TRBV2,NA
TGTGCCAGCAGTTCCTATACTAGCGGGGGTTACAATGAGCAGTTCTTC,CASSSYTSGGYNEQFF,16,TRBJ2-1,TRBD2,TRBV7-9,NA
TGTGCCAGCAGCAAACAGGGACAGGTTGAAGCTTTCTTT,CASSKQGQVEAFF,13,TRBJ1-1,NA,TRBV21-1,NA
TGTGCCAGCAGCTTCCAAGGACAGGGGGCTGGATACGAGCAGTACTTC,CASSFQGQGAGYEQYF,16,TRBJ2-7,TRBD1,TRBV7-2,once
TGTGCCAGCAGCCGGGGACAGGGAAGCGGCTACACCTTC,CASSRGQGSGYTF,13,TRBJ1-2,TRBD1,TRBV7-9,NA
TGTGCCAGCAGCTTAACCTCGCCAGGGGAAAGCAATCAGCCCCAGCATTTT,CASSLTSPGESNQPQHF,17,TRBJ1-5,NA,TRBV7-3,NA
TGTGCCAGCAACGAACCCCGGACAGGGGGAAACTATGGCTACACCTTC,CASNEPRTGGNYGYTF,16,TRBJ1-2,TRBD1,TRBV2,NA
TGTGCCAGCAGCTTACAAGGCCCTATCTCTGGAAACACCATATATTTT,CASSLQGPISGNTIYF,16,TRBJ1-3,NA,TRBV7-9,NA
TGCGCCAGCAGCCCACAGGGCTACGAGCAGTACTTC,CASSPQGYEQYF,12,TRBJ2-7,NA,TRBV5-1,NA
TGTGCCAGCAGCGCCAGGGTGGAAGAGACCCAGTACTTC,CASSARVEETQYF,13,TRBJ2-5,NA,TRBV11-2,NA
TGCGCCAGCAGCCAAGAAGGGAGGGTAAACTATGGCTACACCTTC,CASSQEGRVNYGYTF,15,TRBJ1-2,NA,TRBV4-3,NA
TGTGCCAGCAGCCAAGTCGCCCGGACAGGGGACAATGAGCAGTTCTTC,CASSQVARTGDNEQFF,16,TRBJ2-1,TRBD1,TRBV4-2,NA
TGTGCCTGGAGAAGGATAGCTCAGGAGACCCAGTACTTC,CAWRRIAQETQYF,13,TRBJ2-5,NA,TRBV30,NA
TGTGCCAGCAGGAGGGGTCAAGGCTATTCACCCCTCCACTTT,CASRRGQGYSPLHF,14,TRBJ1-6,NA,TRBV13,few
TGCGCCAGCAGCTTGGGGACTAGCGGGCCCTCCTACAATGAGCAGTTCTTC,CASSLGTSGPSYNEQFF,17,TRBJ2-1,TRBD2,TRBV5-1,few
TGTGCCAGCAGTGAGGGTCAGGGGGCGCGTGGCTACACCTTC,CASSEGQGARGYTF,14,TRBJ1-2,TRBD1,TRBV25-1,NA
TGTGCCAGCAGTTACTCATTTGGAAGAAGCACTGAAGCTTTCTTT,CASSYSFGRSTEAFF,15,TRBJ1-1,NA,TRBV6-6,NA
TGTGCCAGCAGCTCCCGACGGACCACTCTCTCCTACGAGCAGTACTTC,CASSSRRTTLSYEQYF,16,TRBJ2-7,NA,TRBV5-4,NA
TGTGCCAGCAGTGAGTGGGGTGTCAATGAGCAGTTCTTC,CASSEWGVNEQFF,13,TRBJ2-1,NA,TRBV6-1,NA
TGTGCCAGCAGCTTACAGGGGGATAGTGGCTACACCTTC,CASSLQGDSGYTF,13,TRBJ1-2,TRBD1,TRBV7-9,once
TGTGCCAGCAGTTACCATAGGGACACTGAAGCTTTCTTT,CASSYHRDTEAFF,13,TRBJ1-1,NA,TRBV6-5,NA
TGTGCCAGCAGCACGGGTGCCAGTTCGGACAGGCGGAGCAATCAGCCCCAGCATTTT,CASSTGASSDRRSNQPQHF,19,TRBJ1-5,NA,TRBV21-1,NA
TGTGCCAGCAATCCTGACAGGGCCTATGGCTACACCTTC,CASNPDRAYGYTF,13,TRBJ1-2,TRBD1,TRBV2,NA
TGTGCCAGTAGTACCCCCATGACAGCGATGGGATACAATGAGCAGTTCTTC,CASSTPMTAMGYNEQFF,17,TRBJ2-1,NA,TRBV19,NA
TGTGCCAGCAGCTTGCGTGTGGGGCGAGAGCGTGGCTACACCTTC,CASSLRVGRERGYTF,15,TRBJ1-2,NA,TRBV5-5,NA
TGTGCCAGCAGCTTGGGACTAGCGGGGAGCACAGATACGCAGTATTTT,CASSLGLAGSTDTQYF,16,TRBJ2-3,TRBD2,TRBV5-4,NA
TGTGCCAGCAGCCGATTGGGCCGGAGCTATGGCTACACCTTC,CASSRLGRSYGYTF,14,TRBJ1-2,NA,TRBV5-6,NA
TGTGCCAGTAGCCAAGGGACGGTAAGCAATCAGCCCCAGCATTTT,CASSQGTVSNQPQHF,15,TRBJ1-5,NA,TRBV19,few
TGCGCCAGCAGCCAAGATGAGGTGGAGGGGCGAGCTTTCTTT,CASSQDEVEGRAFF,14,TRBJ1-1,NA,TRBV4-3,NA
TGCGCCAGCAGCTTCGCCGAAATTAGGGAGACCCAGTACTTC,CASSFAEIRETQYF,14,TRBJ2-5,NA,TRBV5-1,NA
TGTGCCACCAGCAGAGATGCAGGCTCTCCAGGGACCCAGTACTTC,CATSRDAGSPGTQYF,15,TRBJ2-5,NA,TRBV15,NA
TGTGCCAGCAGCCATCTCCGGAATCTTAACTATGGCTACACCTTC,CASSHLRNLNYGYTF,15,TRBJ1-2,NA,TRBV11-2,NA
TGTGCCAGCAGTGACGGGATAAGTGGCTACACCTTC,CASSDGISGYTF,12,TRBJ1-2,NA,TRBV6-1,NA
TGCGCCAGCAGTTTGGGACTAGCGGGGGGCCAAGAGACCCAGTACTTC,CASSLGLAGGQETQYF,16,TRBJ2-5,TRBD2,TRBV10-2,NA
TGTGCCAGCAGCTTAGGGGCGATCCAAGAGACCCAGTACTTC,CASSLGAIQETQYF,14,TRBJ2-5,NA,TRBV5-5,once
TGTGCTAGTGGTGACTCGGGACTAGCGGGGGGGCCGGTGGCCGGGGAGCTGTTTTTT,CASGDSGLAGGPVAGELFF,19,TRBJ2-2,TRBD2,TRBV12-5,NA
TGTGCCAGCAGACCGACAGGGGGGACAAACACCATATATTTT,CASRPTGGTNTIYF,14,TRBJ1-3,TRBD1,TRBV14,NA
TGTGCCAGCAGCTTCCCCGGGGGCAATCAGCCCCAGCATTTT,CASSFPGGNQPQHF,14,TRBJ1-5,NA,TRBV7-9,NA
TGTGCCAGCAGCCCTCGGCGGCGTAACACTGAAGCTTTCTTT,CASSPRRRNTEAFF,14,TRBJ1-1,NA,TRBV11-1,once
TGTGCCACAGACATGTGGGGCACTGAAGCTTTCTTT,CATDMWGTEAFF,12,TRBJ1-1,NA,TRBV6-5,NA
TGCAGCGTTGGAGGACAGGGGGGGAAAGAGACCCAGTACTTC,CSVGGQGGKETQYF,14,TRBJ2-5,TRBD1,TRBV29-1,NA
TGTGCCAGCACAGCCGGGACTAGCCCGGCCACCGGGGAGCTGTTTTTT,CASTAGTSPATGELFF,16,TRBJ2-2,TRBD2,TRBV19,NA